The 30 T cell receptor beta chains presented below share a single source sample, sequenced in a study of blood T cell repertoires in COVID-19. The table came from immunoSEQ multiplex PCR; TCRdb's copy has only in-frame clones and leaves some out. The sample has 150,000 to 200,000 clones, roughly 84% seen once. The sequenced sample was peripheral blood. The receptor source for this set is a woman in her seventies with COVID-19, enrolled during active disease.

This CDR3 reads CATSRDQGSNQPQHF. The CDR3 bases are TGTGCCACCAGCAGAGATCAGGGAAGCAATCAGCCCCAGCATTTT. The genes are TRBV15 and TRBJ1-5, with a possible D match to TRBD1 (5 bases). Germline V CDR1 and CDR2: LNHNV, YYDKDF (reference sequence). Trimming pared 0 bases from V and 1 base from J, leaving 7 bases between. CDR3 length: 15 residues.

The chain couples TRBV29-1 to TRBJ1-2; D might be TRBD1 (6 bases). Germline CDR1 and CDR2: SQVTM and ANQGSEA. This CDR3 contains 12 residues. The germline V and J ends were trimmed by 1 base and 4 bases, with 7 bases remaining between them. The CDR3 loop is CSVEGRGYGYTF. The CDR3 DNA reads as TGCAGCGTTGAAGGCAGGGGCTATGGCTACACCTTC. The full variable domain, in which reference TRBV29-1 and TRBJ1-2 provide the parts outside the CDR3, is SAVISQKPSRDICQRGTSLTIQCQVDSQVTMMFWYRQQPGQSLTLIATANQGSEATYESGFVIDKFPISRPNLTFSTLTVSNMSPEDSSIYLCSVEGRGYGYTFGSGTRLTVV.

The chain joins TRBV2 to TRBJ1-2, with 7 positions matching TRBD1. V was clipped by 6 bases and J by 6 bases; unmatched bases: 10. Germline loops: CDR1 SNHLY, CDR2 FYNNEI. This CDR3 spans 14 amino acids. CDR3 coding DNA: TGTGCCAGCAGCCTTGGACAGGTGATGAATGGCTACACCTTC. This encodes CASSLGQVMNGYTF.

A word on this clone: One end of the junction is discordant with germline, which a read error may explain. The chain uses TRBV7-6 and TRBJ1-2; TRBD1 matches at 8 bases. This CDR3 has 18 residues. Germline V gives CDR1 SGHVS, CDR2 FNYEAQ. DNA of the CDR3: TGTGCCAGCAGCTTAATACAAGGCCGCGGGACAGGCGGATATGACTACACCTTC. Translated: CASSLIQGRGTGGYDYTF.

This chain joins TRBV19 and TRBJ2-1; 8 nucleotides agree with TRBD2. Germline lookup yields CDR1 LNHDA and CDR2 SQIVND (reference sequence). V dropped 3 bases and J dropped 0; count of bases not matched to a gene: 4. The CDR3 extends over 16 amino acids. The CDR3 coding sequence is TGTGCCAGTAGTATTAATGCGGGAGGCTCCTACAATGAGCAGTTCTTC. Its protein is CASSINAGGSYNEQFF.

The chain uses TRBV10-3 and TRBJ2-2; TRBD1 agrees at 8 bases. This CDR3 has 15 amino acids. V trimming: 10 bases; J trimming: 1 base; junction bases outside the gene matches: 8. The germline V gene encodes CDR1 ENHRY and CDR2 SYGVKD. CDR3 nucleotides: TGTGCCACCAAGCCCGGGACAGGGAACACCGGGGAGCTGTTTTTT. This gives the protein CATKPGTGNTGELFF.

The chain is built from TRBV11-2 and TRBJ2-5, with 7 nucleotides matching TRBD2. V lost 2 bases, J lost 1 base, and 7 bases stayed unmatched. There are 16 residues in the CDR3. The germline V gene encodes CDR1 SGHAT and CDR2 FQNNGV. The CDR3 reads CASSLKTPSGQETQYF. The CDR3, as DNA: TGTGCCAGCAGCTTAAAAACACCTAGCGGCCAAGAGACCCAGTACTTC. Looking up the rest from reference TRBV11-2 and TRBJ2-5 gives the full variable domain: EAGVAQSPRYKIIEKRQSVAFWCNPISGHATLYWYQQILGQGPKLLIQFQNNGVVDDSQLPKDRFSAERLKGVDSTLKIQPAKLEDSAVYLCASSLKTPSGQETQYFGPGTRLLVL.

This chain joins TRBV3-1 (or the pseudogene TRBV3-2) and TRBJ2-2; D perhaps matches TRBD2 (5 bases). The CDR3 totals 14 residues. Per the germline V gene, CDR1 is LGHDT and CDR2 is YNNKEL (reference sequence). V was clipped by 4 bases and J by 1 base, with 7 bases between them. CDR3 sequence reads: CASSRTVNTGELFF. The CDR3 nucleotides are TGTGCCAGCAGCCGGACTGTGAACACCGGGGAGCTGTTTTTT.

The chain combines TRBV5-4 with TRBJ1-1; no clear D gene. Germline CDR1 SGHNT, CDR2 YYREEE (reference sequence). Trimming took off 0 bases at V and 3 bases at J, with 6 bases between the two ends. The CDR3 length is 13 residues. The CDR3 DNA reads TGTGCCAGCAGCTTGGACCGAGACACTGAAGCTTTCTTT. This encodes CASSLDRDTEAFF.

The chain combines TRBV6-2 or TRBV6-3 with TRBJ1-6, with D unresolved. The CDR3 runs to 13 residues. The germline V gene has CDR1 MNHEY and CDR2 SVGEGT. Trimming cost V 0 bases and J 9 bases, with 6 bases left between them. The CDR3 loop is CASSYSAGSPLHF. In nucleotides, the CDR3 is TGTGCCAGCAGTTACTCGGCGGGTTCACCCCTCCACTTT.

V gene TRBV28 combines with J gene TRBJ1-5; D might be TRBD1 (5 bases). The germline V gene encodes CDR1 MDHEN and CDR2 SYDVKM. The CDR3 totals 15 residues. V gave up 1 base and J gave up 5 bases, with 12 bases separating them. CDR3 DNA sequence: TGTGCCAGCAGTTTATCCCGGGGGATATATCAGCCCCAGCATTTT. It specifies CASSLSRGIYQPQHF.

This clone came up a few times. The V call is TRBV2, the J call TRBJ1-2, with a tentative D call TRBD1 (6 bases). There are 16 residues in the CDR3. V was pared by 2 bases and J by 0 bases, with 13 bases between. Germline V gene lookup returns CDR1 SNHLY and CDR2 FYNNEI. CDR3 protein: CASSELGGGTNYGYTF. The DNA for the CDR3 is TGTGCCAGCAGTGAATTGGGGGGGGGCACTAACTATGGCTACACCTTC.

This clone was counted a single time. V and J are TRBV28 and TRBJ1-1, with a tentative D call TRBD1 (6 bases). The CDR3 loop spans 12 amino acids. The germline CDR1 and CDR2 sequences are MDHEN and SYDVKM. The V end lost 8 bases, the J end lost 6 bases, and 13 bases lay between the germline ends. CDR3 amino acids: CASGVRGSEAFF. The CDR3 DNA follows: TGTGCCAGCGGCGTGAGGGGGTCTGAAGCTTTCTTT.

The V gene is TRBV11-2, the J gene TRBJ1-6; a weak D match, TRBD1 (5 bases). The V end lost 5 bases, the J end lost 10 bases, and 21 bases lay between the germline ends. This CDR3 is 16 amino acids long. Germline V CDR1 and CDR2: SGHAT, FQNNGV. The CDR3: CASSQSLGGSNSPLHF. CDR3 nucleotide sequence: TGTGCCAGCAGCCAATCCCTCGGGGGGTCGAACTCACCCCTCCACTTT.

This clone was recorded a few times. The rearrangement links TRBV2 to TRBJ1-2; 7 bases fit TRBD1. The germline CDR1 and CDR2 sequences are SNHLY and FYNNEI. This CDR3 region has 15 residues. Trimming at V came to 4 bases and at J to 3 bases, leaving 8 bases not matched to a gene. DNA of the CDR3: TGTGCCAGCAGTGTAACAACAGGGGTCGACTATGGCTACACCTTC. This codes for CASSVTTGVDYGYTF.

The chain joins TRBV6-6 to TRBJ1-5; D is undetermined. CDR1 and CDR2 from the germline V gene are MNHNY and SVGAGI (reference sequence). There are 13 residues in the CDR3. Trimming took off 0 bases at V and 15 bases at J, with 15 bases between the two ends. The CDR3 region is CASSYSLSAGMHF. Here the CDR3 DNA reads TGTGCCAGCAGTTACTCCCTATCCGCGGGGATGCATTTT.

This chain connects TRBV5-6 to TRBJ2-7; tentatively, D is TRBD1 (6 bases). Germline V gene data show CDR1 as SGHDT and CDR2 as YYEEEE. This CDR3 contains 14 residues. Trimming cost V 5 bases and J 3 bases, with 15 bases left between them. CDR3 sequence reads: CASRSWTARYEQYF. The CDR3 DNA reads as TGTGCCAGCAGATCCTGGACAGCCCGCTACGAGCAGTACTTC.

The V and J genes are TRBV6-5 and TRBJ1-5, with D possibly TRBD1 on 6 matching bases. The V and J ends lost 6 bases and 2 bases respectively, with 11 bases between them. Germline V gene sequence: CDR1 MNHEY, CDR2 SVGAGI. This CDR3 has 14 amino acids. The CDR3 here is CASRPPGGNQPQHF. In DNA form, the CDR3 reads TGTGCCAGCAGACCACCAGGGGGCAATCAGCCCCAGCATTTT.

The gene calls are TRBV5-1 and TRBJ2-5, with 8 bases aligning to TRBD2. Germline trimming cut 1 base from V and 4 bases from J; bases unmatched to any gene: 18. Per germline, CDR1 SGHRS and CDR2 YFSETQ. The CDR3 extends over 19 amino acids. The CDR3, as DNA: TGCGCCAGCAGCTTGTCGCGCCCCCCTTTGCGGGGGGCGGGAGAGACCCAGTACTTC. Translation: CASSLSRPPLRGAGETQYF.

The chain links TRBV3-1 (or the pseudogene TRBV3-2) to TRBJ1-6; 9 nucleotides align to TRBD1. The germline gives CDR1 LGHDT, CDR2 YNNKEL (reference sequence). V shed 4 bases, J shed 11 bases, and the junction held 12 bases outside the gene matches. CDR3 length: 16 residues. CDR3 coding DNA: TGTGCCAGCAGCCTTCCCCCGGGACAGGGAGGGACACCCCTCCACTTT. It is translated as CASSLPPGQGGTPLHF.

The J gene is TRBJ1-5, the V gene TRBV2; tentatively, D is TRBD1 (5 bases). Trimming shortened V by 6 bases and J by 5 bases, and 14 bases separated the two germline ends. CDR3 length equals 14 residues. Per the germline V gene, CDR1 is SNHLY and CDR2 is FYNNEI. CDR3 sequence (DNA): TGTGCCAGCAGGGCGGCAGGGAACTATCAGCCCCAGCATTTT. Its translation: CASRAAGNYQPQHF.

V and J are TRBV9 and TRBJ2-7; no definite D call. The V end was cut by 2 bases, the J end by 6 bases, with 12 bases between. The CDR3 loop spans 13 amino acids. In germline, CDR1 is SGDLS, CDR2 YYNGEE. As DNA, the CDR3 is TGTGCCAGCAGCGTCAACTGGTTAAGCGAGCAGTACTTC. This sequence encodes CASSVNWLSEQYF. The variable domain in full, completed from reference TRBV9 and TRBJ2-7, reads DSGVTQTPKHLITATGQRVTLRCSPRSGDLSVYWYQQSLDQGLQFLIQYYNGEERAKGNILERFSAQQFPDLHSELNLSSLELGDSALYFCASSVNWLSEQYFGPGTRLTVT.

This clone was picked up one time. This sequence joins TRBV2 and TRBJ1-6; D ambiguous. V was clipped by 4 bases and J by 6 bases, with 10 bases between them. The CDR3 contains 14 residues. Germline CDR1 reads SNHLY; CDR2 reads FYNNEI. CDR3: CASSARGINSPLHF. The CDR3 coding sequence is TGTGCCAGCAGTGCGCGGGGTATTAATTCACCCCTCCACTTT. Variable domain in full (rest from reference TRBV2 and TRBJ1-6): EPEVTQTPSHQVTQMGQEVILRCVPISNHLYFYWYRQILGQKVEFLVSFYNNEISEKSEIFDDQFSVERPDGSNFTLKIRSTKLEDSAMYFCASSARGINSPLHFGNGTRLTVT.

The chain has TRBV5-6 and TRBJ2-7; TRBD2 matches 15 bases. In germline, CDR1 is SGHDT, CDR2 YYEEEE. CDR3 length: 16 amino acids. The trim removed 4 bases at V and 5 bases at J, leaving 7 bases unmatched. The CDR3 nucleotides read TGTGCCAGCAGCGCCGGGACTAGCGGGAGGACAAACGAGCAGTACTTC. Residues: CASSAGTSGRTNEQYF.

V gene TRBV27 combines with J gene TRBJ1-1; D call uncertain. Trimming took 3 bases from V and 1 from J, leaving 12 bases between them. Germline CDR1 is MNHEY and CDR2 is SMNVEV (reference sequence). CDR3 length: 15 amino acids. CDR3 nucleotide sequence: TGTGCCAGCAGTTTTCGGGGAGGAGGGAACACTGAAGCTTTCTTT. Translated: CASSFRGGGNTEAFF.

The V gene is TRBV11-2, the J gene TRBJ2-7, with 8 bases lining up with TRBD1. This CDR3 contains 15 residues. The germline gives CDR1 SGHAT, CDR2 FQNNGV. The junction had 10 bases not matched to a gene; V was cut back by 5 bases and J by 4 bases. CDR3 nucleotide sequence: TGTGCCAGCAGCCTTCAGACAGGGGAATTTTACGAGCAGTACTTC. Protein: CASSLQTGEFYEQYF.

The rearrangement uses TRBV6-1 and TRBJ1-5, with 9 nucleotides matching TRBD1. Trimming cost V 0 bases and J 7 bases; bases outside gene matches: 13. CDR3 length: 18 amino acids. Germline V gives CDR1 MNHNS, CDR2 SASEGT. The CDR3 DNA follows: TGTGCCAGCAGTGAAGCGGGGTGGGGACAGGGAGGCGGGCAGCCCCAGCATTTT. It specifies CASSEAGWGQGGGQPQHF.

J is TRBJ2-7 and V is TRBV18, with 9 bases matching TRBD1. V shed 4 bases and J 3 bases; nucleotides not matched to a gene: 7. Germline V CDR1 and CDR2: KGHSH, LQKENI. The CDR3 contains 15 residues. CDR3 amino acids: CASSQDRGDNYEQYV. The CDR3 DNA reads TGTGCCAGCTCACAGGACAGGGGTGATAACTACGAGCAGTACGTC.

For this clone: The sample contains more than one DNA sequence encoding this CDR3. The V and J genes are TRBV5-1 and TRBJ1-3; D gene uncertain. There are 14 residues in the CDR3. Germline V gene data show CDR1 as SGHRS and CDR2 as YFSETQ. With 0 bases removed from V and 1 base from J, the gap between germline ends came to 5 bases. The CDR3 nucleotides read TGCGCCAGCAGCTTGGACAGATCTGGAAACACCATATATTTT. Translated, it gives CASSLDRSGNTIYF.

The V gene is TRBV28, the J gene TRBJ1-2; a possible D gene is TRBD1 (6 bases). V shed 6 bases and J shed 10 bases, with 9 bases lying between them. The CDR3 loop spans 10 amino acids. Germline CDR1 and CDR2: MDHEN and SYDVKM. CDR3 protein: CASSSGAYTF. CDR3 in DNA: TGTGCCAGCAGCTCAGGGGCCTACACCTTC.